These 26 T cell receptor beta chains were all obtained from the same sample, sequenced in a study of early T cells in non-severe SARS-CoV-2 infection. TCRdb passed the 5' RACE reads through MiXCR, listing each CDR3 protein once. The sample includes approximately 9,100 distinct CDR3 sequences, about 5% seen only once; the top ten take under 10%. Input material: whole blood. The origin of the receptors is an adult who was a healthcare worker with PCR-confirmed SARS-CoV-2 infection or an uninfected control (not recorded which).

This clonotype was counted ten times or more. The chain joins TRBV15 to TRBJ1-5; D may be TRBD1 (5 bases). The CDR3 consists of 15 residues. Germline CDR1 and CDR2: LNHNV and YYDKDF (reference sequence). The V end lost 0 bases, the J end lost 0 bases, and 6 bases lay between the germline ends. CDR3 region: CATSRDGASNQPQHF. The CDR3 DNA sequence: TGTGCCACCAGCAGAGATGGGGCTAGCAATCAGCCCCAGCATTTT.

This clonotype ranks as medium-sized (0.01 to 0.1%). The chain links TRBV28 to TRBJ2-7; 8 bases fit TRBD2. V gave up 7 bases and J gave up 3 bases; unmatched junction bases: 8. In germline, CDR1 is MDHEN, CDR2 SYDVKM. CDR3 length: 14 residues. The CDR3 reads CASKTGGEVYEQYF. The CDR3 DNA follows: TGTGCCAGCAAAACGGGGGGGGAAGTCTACGAGCAGTACTTC. Full variable domain (outside the CDR3, taken from reference TRBV28 and TRBJ2-7): DVKVTQSSRYLVKRTGEKVFLECVQDMDHENMFWYRQDPGLGLRLIYFSYDVKMKEKGDIPEGYSVSREKKERFSLILESASTNQTSMYLCASKTGGEVYEQYFGPGTRLTVT.

This clonotype was detected many times. This sequence joins TRBV2 and TRBJ1-5; possible D gene TRBD1, 5 bases. The CDR3 spans 18 residues. Germline V CDR1 and CDR2: SNHLY, FYNNEI. Between the trimmed V and J ends, which lost 5 bases and 2 bases, there was a span of 22 bases. This CDR3 is CASSTPRAGSARNQPQHF. DNA for the CDR3: TGTGCCAGCAGTACCCCCCGGGCAGGGAGTGCTCGCAATCAGCCCCAGCATTTT.

This clonotype was observed at least ten times. The CDR3: CASSVLGGANNSPLHF. In nucleotides, the CDR3 is TGTGCCAGCAGCGTTCTAGGGGGAGCTAATAATTCACCCCTCCACTTT. J is TRBJ1-6 and V is TRBV9; a possible D gene is TRBD1 (6 bases). Trimming took 2 bases from V and 5 from J, leaving 14 bases between them. Germline lookup yields CDR1 SGDLS and CDR2 YYNGEE. The CDR3 length is 16 residues.

In this sample, this clonotype turned up many times. The chain has TRBV5-1 and TRBJ2-1; 14 nucleotides align to TRBD2. From germline, CDR1 is SGHRS and CDR2 YFSETQ. The CDR3 is made up of 18 amino acids. V was pared by 5 bases and J by 8 bases, with 15 bases of the junction left unmatched. The CDR3 reads CASRARGGLAGVNYEQFF. CDR3 nucleotides: TGCGCCAGCAGGGCGAGAGGGGGACTAGCGGGAGTGAACTATGAGCAGTTCTTC.

This clonotype has just a few counts. This chain connects TRBV12-3 or TRBV12-4 to TRBJ1-1, with D hard to call. Deletions cut 6 bases from V and 10 bases from J, with 18 bases between. This CDR3 contains 13 residues. CDR3 DNA: TGTGCCAGCAGGCCGGACGGGTTCTCTGTAGCTTTCTTT. The encoded protein is CASRPDGFSVAFF.

Sample share makes this clonotype medium-sized. The V and J genes are TRBV30 and TRBJ1-2, with 12 bases matching TRBD1. CDR1 GTSNPN and CDR2 SVGIG come from the germline V gene (reference sequence). Trimming cost V 3 bases and J 4 bases; bases outside gene matches: 6. The CDR3 covers 15 residues. CDR3 DNA: TGTGCCTGGAGGGCCGGGGACAGGGGGCCCTATGGCTACACCTTC. Its translation is CAWRAGDRGPYGYTF.

Ten or more counts support this clonotype. The chain's CDR3 is CSARVQGANGYTF. CDR3 DNA sequence: TGCAGTGCTAGAGTACAGGGGGCGAATGGCTACACCTTC. The V call is TRBV20-1, the J call TRBJ1-2; 9 positions agree with TRBD1. The germline gives CDR1 DFQATT, CDR2 SNEGSKA (reference sequence). V was pared by 1 base and J by 6 bases, with 3 bases of the junction left unmatched. The CDR3 is 13 amino acids.

The chain is built from TRBV29-1 and TRBJ2-2, with a weak D call TRBD2 (6 bases). This CDR3 has 13 residues. Germline CDR1 SQVTM, CDR2 ANQGSEA. This chain's CDR3 is CSATRGNTGELFF. Here the CDR3 DNA reads TGCAGTGCAACGCGGGGGAACACCGGGGAGCTGTTTTTT.

This clonotype was detected ten times or more. The V call is TRBV18, the J call TRBJ2-7; D is perhaps TRBD1 (5 bases). Per germline, CDR1 KGHSH and CDR2 LQKENI. This CDR3 contains 14 residues. Between the trimmed V and J ends, which lost 2 bases and 3 bases, there was a span of 11 bases. Here the CDR3 reads CASSPGQGNYEQYV. CDR3 coding DNA: TGTGCCAGCTCACCAGGGCAGGGAAACTACGAGCAGTACGTC.

This clonotype is termed medium-sized. This chain connects TRBV6-5 to TRBJ2-2; D call uncertain. Per germline, CDR1 MNHEY and CDR2 SVGAGI. Trimming stripped 5 bases from V and 2 bases from J, with 9 bases between. The CDR3 sequence is 14 residues long. The chain's CDR3 is CASSKQKNTGELFF. As DNA, the CDR3 is TGTGCCAGCAGTAAACAGAAAAACACCGGGGAGCTGTTTTTT.

This clonotype was seen at least ten times. This chain connects TRBV29-1 to TRBJ2-3, with D perhaps matching TRBD1 (5 bases). V was pared by 3 bases and J by 5 bases, with 9 bases between. The germline V gene has CDR1 SQVTM and CDR2 ANQGSEA. This CDR3 is built from 12 residues. The CDR3 sequence is CSVEDIRDTQYF. CDR3 sequence (DNA): TGCAGCGTTGAGGACATCCGAGATACGCAGTATTTT.

Within the sample, this clonotype is medium-sized (0.01 to 0.1%). This rearrangement joins TRBV29-1 to TRBJ2-1; D not resolved. The V end was cut by 8 bases, the J end by 5 bases, with 7 bases between. Germline V gene data show CDR1 as SQVTM and CDR2 as ANQGSEA. The CDR3 consists of 10 residues. The chain's CDR3 is CSTLNNEQFF. The CDR3 DNA is TGCAGCACACTTAACAATGAGCAGTTCTTC.

This clonotype occurred many times. The J gene is TRBJ2-1, the V gene TRBV7-3; D perhaps matches TRBD1 (5 bases). CDR3 size: 15 residues. The V and J ends lost 0 bases and 2 bases respectively, with 8 bases between them. From germline, CDR1 is SGHTA and CDR2 FQGTGA. The CDR3 DNA follows: TGTGCCAGCAGCTTAACACAGGTTCCCTACAATGAGCAGTTCTTC. This sequence encodes CASSLTQVPYNEQFF.

This clonotype is categorized as medium-sized. This chain uses TRBV4-1 with TRBJ1-2; no firm D call. Germline-derived CDR1 and CDR2 are MGHRA and YSYEKL. The CDR3 is 15 amino acids. Between the trimmed V and J ends, which lost 4 bases and 0 bases, there was a span of 12 bases. For the CDR3, the DNA is TGCGCCAGCAGCCGGGGTTTCACAACTAACTATGGCTACACCTTC. Translated: CASSRGFTTNYGYTF.

This clonotype was observed at least ten times. The gene calls are TRBV7-6 and TRBJ2-5, with D perhaps TRBD2 (5 bases). Looked up from germline, CDR1 is SGHVS and CDR2 is FNYEAQ. The CDR3 loop spans 16 amino acids. The V end lost 5 bases, the J end lost 0 bases, and 16 bases lay between the germline ends. This CDR3 reads CASSAGGLGYQETQYF. The CDR3 region has the DNA TGTGCCAGCAGCGCAGGAGGTCTGGGATACCAAGAGACCCAGTACTTC. The whole variable domain, filled in from reference TRBV7-6 and TRBJ2-5, reads GAGVSQSPRYKVTKRGQDVALRCDPISGHVSLYWYRQALGQGPEFLTYFNYEAQQDKSGLPNDRFSAERPEGSISTLTIQRTEQRDSAMYRCASSAGGLGYQETQYFGPGTRLLVL.

This clonotype was recorded many times. This sequence joins TRBV2 and TRBJ1-2; the match to TRBD1 covers 10 bases. Per the germline V gene, CDR1 is SNHLY and CDR2 is FYNNEI. The CDR3 is made up of 14 amino acids. Losses at the gene ends were 5 bases for V and 7 bases for J; bases not matched to a gene: 7. The CDR3 region has the DNA TGTGCCAGCAGTTTCGGGACAGGGGAAGGTGGCTACACCTTC. The encoded protein is CASSFGTGEGGYTF.

This clonotype came up many times. The chain recombines TRBV6-1 with TRBJ2-7, with 9 bases matching TRBD1. The CDR3 spans 15 residues. V was pared by 1 base and J by 0 bases, with 1 base of the junction left unmatched. Germline V gene sequence: CDR1 MNHNS, CDR2 SASEGT. Written as DNA, the CDR3 is TGTGCCAGCAGTGAAGGGACAGGGGCCTCCTACGAGCAGTACGTC. It codes for CASSEGTGASYEQYV.

Many counts were recorded for this clonotype. V gene TRBV24-1 combines with J gene TRBJ2-3; 9 nucleotides match TRBD2. V dropped 5 bases and J dropped 3; count of bases not matched to a gene: 8. CDR1 is KGHDR and CDR2 is SFDVKD in the germline V gene. This CDR3 is 16 amino acids long. The CDR3 coding sequence is TGTGCCACCAGTGTGGCTAGCGGGAAGGGTACAGATACGCAGTATTTT. This encodes CATSVASGKGTDTQYF.

This clonotype was observed at least ten times. CDR3 loop: CASSQSWPQAEETQYF. The DNA for the CDR3 is TGTGCCAGCAGCCAGTCCTGGCCGCAGGCGGAAGAGACCCAGTACTTC. V and J are TRBV11-2 and TRBJ2-5; D not resolved. Trimming took off 5 bases at V and 3 bases at J, with 19 bases between the two ends. Germline values: CDR1 SGHAT, CDR2 FQNNGV. The length of the CDR3 is 16 residues.

This clonotype was counted between two and nine times. The rearrangement links TRBV20-1 to TRBJ2-5; TRBD1 matches at 8 bases. This CDR3 has 14 residues. J lost 5 bases, V lost 0 bases, and 5 bases had no gene match. Germline-derived CDR1 and CDR2 are DFQATT and SNEGSKA (reference sequence). The CDR3 coding sequence is TGCAGTGCTAGAGACCCTACAGGGGGGGAGACCCAGTACTTC. Protein: CSARDPTGGETQYF.

By proportion, this clonotype is medium-sized. One end of the junction does not line up with germline, which may come from a read error. The J gene is TRBJ2-1, the V gene TRBV19, with D perhaps being TRBD1 or TRBD2 (6 bases each). CDR3 size: 13 residues. The germline V gene encodes CDR1 LNHDA and CDR2 SQIVND (reference sequence). The CDR3 is CASRGDSHNEQFF. Written as DNA, the CDR3 is TGTGCCTCTAGGGGGGACTCCCACAATGAGCAGTTCTTC.

This chain joins TRBV6-2 or TRBV6-3 and TRBJ2-7, with TRBD2 identical over 7 bases. The CDR3 is made up of 13 amino acids. The germline CDR1 and CDR2 sequences are MNHEY and SVGEGT. Losses at the gene ends were 6 bases for V and 0 bases for J; bases not matched to a gene: 2. The DNA for the CDR3 is TGTGCCAGCAGCCGGGACTACTCCTACGAGCAGTACTTC. This codes for CASSRDYSYEQYF.

The table lists this clonotype with many counts. The J gene is TRBJ2-2, the V gene TRBV29-1; 9 nucleotides match TRBD2. The ends lost 7 bases at V and 5 bases at J; junction bases unmatched: 17. The CDR3 length is 17 residues. CDR1 is SQVTM and CDR2 is ANQGSEA in the germline V gene. The CDR3 sequence: CSATPYGSGRRTGELFF. The CDR3 region has the DNA TGCAGCGCCACGCCCTATGGTAGCGGGAGACGGACCGGGGAGCTGTTTTTT.

This clonotype was seen ten or more times. Written as DNA, the CDR3 is TGTGCCTACGGACGTGGCTCCTACAATGAGCAGTTCTTC. This translates into CAYGRGSYNEQFF. V gene TRBV6-2 or TRBV6-3 combines with J gene TRBJ2-1, with D unresolved. The CDR3 loop spans 13 amino acids. Germline V gene lookup returns CDR1 MNHEY and CDR2 SVGEGT. The V end was cut by 11 bases, the J end by 0 bases, with 11 bases between.

This clonotype has ten or more counts. The chain combines TRBV19 with TRBJ2-1; TRBD2 agrees at 16 bases. The germline V gene has CDR1 LNHDA and CDR2 SQIVND (reference sequence). Germline trimming cut 1 base from V and 8 bases from J; bases unmatched to any gene: 2. The CDR3 has 16 residues. The CDR3 spells CASSIGGTSGRDEQFF. The CDR3 region has the DNA TGTGCCAGTAGTATAGGGGGGACTAGCGGGAGGGATGAGCAGTTCTTC.